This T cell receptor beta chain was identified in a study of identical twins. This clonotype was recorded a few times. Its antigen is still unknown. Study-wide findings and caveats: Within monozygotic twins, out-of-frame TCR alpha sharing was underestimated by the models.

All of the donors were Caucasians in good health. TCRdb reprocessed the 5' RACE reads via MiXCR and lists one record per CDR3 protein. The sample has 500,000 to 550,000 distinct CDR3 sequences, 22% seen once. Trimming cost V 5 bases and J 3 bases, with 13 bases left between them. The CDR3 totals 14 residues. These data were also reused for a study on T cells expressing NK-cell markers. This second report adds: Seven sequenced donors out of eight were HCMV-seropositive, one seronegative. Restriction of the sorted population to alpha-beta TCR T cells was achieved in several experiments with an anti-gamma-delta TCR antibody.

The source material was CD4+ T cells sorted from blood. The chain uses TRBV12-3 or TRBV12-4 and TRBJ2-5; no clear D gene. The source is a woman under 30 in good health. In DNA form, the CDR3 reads TGTGCCAGCAGTCGCTTGGCGACGGAAGAGACCCAGTACTTC. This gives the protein CASSRLATEETQYF.